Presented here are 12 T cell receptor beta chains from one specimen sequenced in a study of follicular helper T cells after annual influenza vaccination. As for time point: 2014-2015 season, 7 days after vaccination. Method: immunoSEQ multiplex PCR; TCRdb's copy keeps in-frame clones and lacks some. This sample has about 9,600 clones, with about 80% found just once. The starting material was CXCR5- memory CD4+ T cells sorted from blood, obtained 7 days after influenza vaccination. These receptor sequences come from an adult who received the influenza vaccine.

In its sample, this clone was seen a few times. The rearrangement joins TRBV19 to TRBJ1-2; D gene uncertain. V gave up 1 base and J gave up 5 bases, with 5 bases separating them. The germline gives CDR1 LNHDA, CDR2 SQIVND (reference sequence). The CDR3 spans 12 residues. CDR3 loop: CASSIAEYGYTF. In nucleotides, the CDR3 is TGTGCCAGTAGTATAGCGGAATATGGCTACACCTTC.

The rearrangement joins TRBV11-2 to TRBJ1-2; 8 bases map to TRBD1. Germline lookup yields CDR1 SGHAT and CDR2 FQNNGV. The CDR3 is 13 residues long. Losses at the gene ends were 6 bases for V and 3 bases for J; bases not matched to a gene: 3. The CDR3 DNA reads TGTGCCAGCAGTCCGGGACAGGACTATGGCTACACCTTC. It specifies CASSPGQDYGYTF.

The DNA of the CDR3 is TGTGCCAGCAGTCCAAGATGGAGGGGGAGGGTGACTGAAGCTTTCTTT. Its protein is CASSPRWRGRVTEAFF. The chain carries TRBV27 and TRBJ1-1; D is possibly TRBD1 (6 bases). The CDR3 loop spans 16 amino acids. Per the germline V gene, CDR1 is MNHEY and CDR2 is SMNVEV (reference sequence). Trimming pared 5 bases from V and 5 bases from J, leaving 21 bases between.

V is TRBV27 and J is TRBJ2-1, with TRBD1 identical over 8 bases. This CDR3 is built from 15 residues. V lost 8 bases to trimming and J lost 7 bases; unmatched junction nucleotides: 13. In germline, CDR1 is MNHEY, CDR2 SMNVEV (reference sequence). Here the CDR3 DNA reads TGTGCCAGCCGCGACCTAGGACAGGGTGGGAATGAGCAGTTCTTC. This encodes CASRDLGQGGNEQFF.

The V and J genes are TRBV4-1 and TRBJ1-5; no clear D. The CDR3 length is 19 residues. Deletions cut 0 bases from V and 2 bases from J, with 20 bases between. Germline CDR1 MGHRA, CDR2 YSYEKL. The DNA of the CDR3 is TGCGCCAGCAGCCAAGAAGGTAACAGATTTTATTCAGGCAATCAGCCCCAGCATTTT. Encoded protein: CASSQEGNRFYSGNQPQHF.

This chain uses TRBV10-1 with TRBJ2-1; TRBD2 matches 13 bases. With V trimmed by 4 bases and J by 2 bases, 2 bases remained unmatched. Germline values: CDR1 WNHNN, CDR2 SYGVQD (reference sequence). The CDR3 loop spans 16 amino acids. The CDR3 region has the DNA TGCGCCAGCAGTGGGGGGACTAGCGGGACCTACAATGAGCAGTTCTTC. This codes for CASSGGTSGTYNEQFF.

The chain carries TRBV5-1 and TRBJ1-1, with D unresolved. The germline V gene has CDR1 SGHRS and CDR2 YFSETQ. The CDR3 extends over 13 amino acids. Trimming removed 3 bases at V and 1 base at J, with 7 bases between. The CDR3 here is CASSSQTNTEAFF. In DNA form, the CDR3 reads TGCGCCAGCAGCTCCCAGACGAACACTGAAGCTTTCTTT.

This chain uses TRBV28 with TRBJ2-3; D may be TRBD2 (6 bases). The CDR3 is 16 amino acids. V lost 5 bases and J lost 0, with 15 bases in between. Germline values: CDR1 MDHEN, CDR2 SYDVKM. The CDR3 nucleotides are TGTGCCAGCAGTCCCTCGGGAGCGGCTAGCACAGATACGCAGTATTTT. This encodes CASSPSGAASTDTQYF.

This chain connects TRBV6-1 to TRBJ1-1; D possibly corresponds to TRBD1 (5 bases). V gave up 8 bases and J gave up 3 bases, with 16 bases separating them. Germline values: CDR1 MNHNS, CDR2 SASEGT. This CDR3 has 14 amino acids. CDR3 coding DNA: TGTGCCAGCGTGCGGGACCTGAGCTACACTGAAGCTTTCTTT. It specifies CASVRDLSYTEAFF.

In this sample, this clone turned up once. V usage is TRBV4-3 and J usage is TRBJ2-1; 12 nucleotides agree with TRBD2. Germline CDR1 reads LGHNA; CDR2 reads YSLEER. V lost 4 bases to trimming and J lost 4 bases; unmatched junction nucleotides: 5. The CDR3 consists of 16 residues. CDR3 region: CASSRGLAGTYNEQFF. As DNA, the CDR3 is TGCGCCAGCAGCCGAGGACTAGCGGGGACGTACAATGAGCAGTTCTTC.

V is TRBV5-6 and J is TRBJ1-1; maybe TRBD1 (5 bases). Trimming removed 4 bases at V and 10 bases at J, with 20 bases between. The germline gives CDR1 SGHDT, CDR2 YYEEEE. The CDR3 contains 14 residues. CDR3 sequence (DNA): TGTGCCAGCAGCGCCTCGAGTGGGGGTTTTGGAGCTTTCTTT. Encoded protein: CASSASSGGFGAFF.

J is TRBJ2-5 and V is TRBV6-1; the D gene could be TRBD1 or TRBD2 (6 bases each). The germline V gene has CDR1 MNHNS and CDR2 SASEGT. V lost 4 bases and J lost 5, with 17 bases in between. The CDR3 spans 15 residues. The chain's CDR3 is CASSGNWGAGETQYF. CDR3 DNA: TGTGCCAGCAGTGGCAATTGGGGGGCGGGGGAGACCCAGTACTTC.